This is a list of T cell receptor beta chains from one sample in a study of cytomegalovirus exposure and HLA in healthy donors. Method: immunoSEQ multiplex PCR; TCRdb's copy keeps in-frame clones and lacks some. The table includes 100,000 to 150,000 clones, under 90% detected once. The sequencing sample was made of PBMCs. Receptors originate from a man aged 30 to 39 in good health and CMV-seronegative. Both conserved end residues are part of each CDR3. A D gene is named only where the DNA matches it firmly. Rows may omit the clone size; those that give it use once, few, many or a size class.

j_gene	v_gene	abundance	d_gene	CDR3aa	CDR3nt
TRBJ2-7	TRBV6-6	-	TRBD2	CASSPVSSGWWEQYF	TGTGCCAGCAGCCCGGTATCTAGCGGTTGGTGGGAGCAGTACTTC
TRBJ2-7	TRBV7-9	few	-	CASSLVIGGAGYYEQYF	TGTGCCAGCAGCTTAGTGATTGGGGGGGCTGGTTACTACGAGCAGTACTTC
TRBJ2-7	TRBV29-1	-	-	CSVVSPDPAGEQYF	TGCAGCGTTGTCTCCCCGGACCCCGCGGGGGAGCAGTACTTC
TRBJ1-4	TRBV25-1	-	TRBD1	CASMARQGANEKLFF	TGTGCCAGCATGGCCCGACAGGGGGCCAATGAAAAACTGTTTTTT
TRBJ2-2	TRBV6-4	few	TRBD1	CASSAGTGETGELFF	TGTGCCAGCAGTGCAGGGACAGGGGAGACCGGGGAGCTGTTTTTT
TRBJ2-3	TRBV4-3	-	TRBD2	CASSQTLGLAGTDTQYF	TGCGCCAGCAGCCAAACCCTCGGACTAGCGGGCACAGATACGCAGTATTTT
TRBJ2-7	TRBV5-1	few	-	CASSVSRGETGQYF	TGCGCCAGCAGCGTTAGCAGGGGCGAAACGGGGCAGTACTTC
TRBJ1-6	TRBV6-5	-	TRBD1	CASGLRDRGSPLHF	TGTGCCAGCGGTCTCCGGGACAGGGGTTCACCCCTCCACTTT
TRBJ1-1	TRBV5-4	-	-	CASIGAGQRNTEAFF	TGTGCCAGCATAGGGGCAGGGCAAAGAAACACTGAAGCTTTCTTT
TRBJ1-1	TRBV19	once	TRBD1	CASSIGGQGFGTEAFF	TGTGCCAGTAGTATAGGGGGACAGGGTTTCGGCACTGAAGCTTTCTTT
TRBJ2-3	TRBV5-4	-	-	CASSVGTNRDTDTQYF	TGTGCCAGCAGCGTGGGGACAAACAGGGACACAGATACGCAGTATTTT
TRBJ1-1	TRBV27	-	-	CASSLGRLGGTEAFF	TGTGCCAGCAGTTTAGGCAGGTTAGGGGGCACTGAAGCTTTCTTT
TRBJ2-7	TRBV10-3	-	TRBD2	CAIRQVAGGRYEQYF	TGTGCCATCAGGCAGGTAGCGGGGGGGCGATACGAGCAGTACTTC
TRBJ1-1	TRBV5-1	-	-	CASRGGRTEAFF	TGCGCCAGCAGGGGAGGGCGCACTGAAGCTTTCTTT
TRBJ2-1	TRBV2	-	-	CASSEAGGFPYNEQFF	TGTGCCAGCAGTGAAGCAGGGGGTTTCCCCTACAATGAGCAGTTCTTC
TRBJ2-1	TRBV28	-	TRBD1	CASSPRDRRYEQFF	TGTGCCAGCAGCCCCAGGGACAGAAGGTATGAGCAGTTCTTC
TRBJ2-7	TRBV5-4	-	TRBD1	CASSGDSYAYEQYF	TGTGCCAGCAGCGGGGACAGTTACGCCTACGAGCAGTACTTC
TRBJ2-2	TRBV7-9	-	TRBD1	CASSVSQGAGTGELFF	TGTGCCAGCAGCGTTAGCCAGGGGGCAGGCACCGGGGAGCTGTTTTTT